Listed below are T cell receptor beta chains from one sample, sequenced in a study of control samples from healthy donors and cancer patients. Method: immunoSEQ multiplex PCR; TCRdb's copy keeps in-frame clones and lacks some. The data show 100,000 to 150,000 clones, with roughly 90% seen just once and around 6% held by the top ten. Material for sequencing was blood. The receptors come from a man between 18 and 35 years old in good health. Each CDR3 is given with its conserved first and last residue. Fields, in order: CDR3 DNA, CDR3 protein, clone size, J gene, D gene, V gene. D genes are given only for firm matches. Rows give clone size only sometimes, using once, few, many, or a class for an expanded clone.

cdr3_nt: TGTGCCAGCAGCTTGGGCATCTATGGCTACACCTTC
cdr3_aa: CASSLGIYGYTF
clone_size: -
j_call: TRBJ1-2
d_call: -
v_call: TRBV7-9

cdr3_nt: TGTGCCAGCAGCACCGTCCCGGGACTAGTAAAGGACAATGAGCAGTTCTTC
cdr3_aa: CASSTVPGLVKDNEQFF
clone_size: -
j_call: TRBJ2-1
d_call: TRBD2
v_call: TRBV7-9

cdr3_nt: TGTGCCAGCACCCCGGGAAGGGGAAGCTACGAGCAGTACTTC
cdr3_aa: CASTPGRGSYEQYF
clone_size: -
j_call: TRBJ2-7
d_call: -
v_call: TRBV2

cdr3_nt: TGTGCCAGCAGCTTTAGACAGGGCACCGGGGAGCTGTTTTTT
cdr3_aa: CASSFRQGTGELFF
clone_size: -
j_call: TRBJ2-2
d_call: TRBD1
v_call: TRBV7-9

cdr3_nt: TGTGCCAGTAGTACGCCTGGGACTTTAAATACGCAGTATTTT
cdr3_aa: CASSTPGTLNTQYF
clone_size: -
j_call: TRBJ2-3
d_call: -
v_call: TRBV19

cdr3_nt: TGTGCCAGCAGCCGCTGGGGGGACCGCACAGATACGCAGTATTTT
cdr3_aa: CASSRWGDRTDTQYF
clone_size: -
j_call: TRBJ2-3
d_call: -
v_call: TRBV7-9

cdr3_nt: TGTGCCAGTACGAACCCGGGGGCCATCTCTGGAAACACCATATATTTT
cdr3_aa: CASTNPGAISGNTIYF
clone_size: -
j_call: TRBJ1-3
d_call: -
v_call: TRBV7-6

cdr3_nt: TGCGCCAGCAGCCCCGGGGGGCTCCTGGCCAAAAACATTCAGTACTTC
cdr3_aa: CASSPGGLLAKNIQYF
clone_size: -
j_call: TRBJ2-4
d_call: -
v_call: TRBV5-1

cdr3_nt: TGTGCCACCAGCAGATCGACGGGGGGAGGAGGCTACACCTTC
cdr3_aa: CATSRSTGGGGYTF
clone_size: -
j_call: TRBJ1-2
d_call: -
v_call: TRBV15

cdr3_nt: TGTGCCAGCAGTCCGAGGGGTAACTATGGCTACACCTTC
cdr3_aa: CASSPRGNYGYTF
clone_size: -
j_call: TRBJ1-2
d_call: -
v_call: TRBV2

cdr3_nt: TGTGCCAGCGGACTACAGGGACTTAACTATGGCTACACCTTC
cdr3_aa: CASGLQGLNYGYTF
clone_size: -
j_call: TRBJ1-2
d_call: -
v_call: TRBV3-1/TRBV3-2

cdr3_nt: TGCAGTGCTAGAGGGCATCGCGAGCAGTACTTC
cdr3_aa: CSARGHREQYF
clone_size: -
j_call: TRBJ2-7
d_call: -
v_call: TRBV20-1

cdr3_nt: TGTGCCAGCAGCACTGCCTACGAGCAGTACTTC
cdr3_aa: CASSTAYEQYF
clone_size: -
j_call: TRBJ2-7
d_call: -
v_call: TRBV7-2

cdr3_nt: TGTGCCAGCAGTGATCGTACAGGGGGCTATGGAAACACCATATATTTT
cdr3_aa: CASSDRTGGYGNTIYF
clone_size: -
j_call: TRBJ1-3
d_call: TRBD1
v_call: TRBV6-4

cdr3_nt: TGTGCCAGCAGGGGACAGAACTACGAGCAGTACTTC
cdr3_aa: CASRGQNYEQYF
clone_size: -
j_call: TRBJ2-7
d_call: TRBD1
v_call: TRBV2

cdr3_nt: TGCGCCAGCAGCTTATTGGGGGAGGATACGCAGTATTTT
cdr3_aa: CASSLLGEDTQYF
clone_size: -
j_call: TRBJ2-3
d_call: -
v_call: TRBV5-1

cdr3_nt: TGTGCCAGCAGTCCTGGTGGGGGCAGGGGCAATCAGCCCCAGCATTTT
cdr3_aa: CASSPGGGRGNQPQHF
clone_size: -
j_call: TRBJ1-5
d_call: -
v_call: TRBV28

cdr3_nt: TGTGCCAGCAGCCAAGAGGAGGGTAGGGCTGAAGCTTTCTTT
cdr3_aa: CASSQEEGRAEAFF
clone_size: -
j_call: TRBJ1-1
d_call: -
v_call: TRBV3-1/TRBV3-2

cdr3_nt: TGTGCCAGCAGTGAATATAGGCTGAATGAGCAGTTCTTC
cdr3_aa: CASSEYRLNEQFF
clone_size: once
j_call: TRBJ2-1
d_call: -
v_call: TRBV6-1

cdr3_nt: TGCGCCAGCAGCCTCCGGCTAGCGGGGAACAATGAGCAGTTCTTC
cdr3_aa: CASSLRLAGNNEQFF
clone_size: -
j_call: TRBJ2-1
d_call: TRBD2
v_call: TRBV4-1

cdr3_nt: TGTGCCAGCAGCTGGGGTGCCAAAAACATTCAGTACTTC
cdr3_aa: CASSWGAKNIQYF
clone_size: -
j_call: TRBJ2-4
d_call: -
v_call: TRBV5-4